These 11 T cell receptor beta chains were all obtained from the same sample, sequenced in a study of T cell repertoires in aging, cancer and after chemotherapy. Multiplex touch-down PCR with TRB-A/B primers amplified rearranged V-D-J TRB sequences. A single record per CDR3 protein comes from TCRdb applying MiXCR to the multiplex PCR reads. Of 19,000 or so distinct CDR3 sequences in the sample, about 37% were seen once. Peripheral blood genomic DNA, not sorted cells or RNA, was the template. Sequencing input: blood. Every receptor here comes from a human donor with a solid tumor.

This clonotype is medium-sized in the sample. The gene calls are TRBV19 and TRBJ2-2, with D possibly being TRBD1 (7 bases). The V end was cut by 3 bases, the J end by 3 bases, with 11 bases between. The V gene's germline CDR1 is LNHDA and CDR2 SQIVND (reference sequence). The length of the CDR3 is 15 residues. This CDR3 reads CASSIQGGHTGELFF. DNA for the CDR3: TGTGCCAGTAGTATTCAGGGGGGACACACCGGGGAGCTGTTTTTT.

A remark on this clonotype: One junction end disagrees with the germline gene, perhaps due to a read error. The chain has TRBV6-5 and TRBJ1-2; TRBD1 matches 9 bases. The CDR3 has 15 amino acids. Germline lookup yields CDR1 MNHEY and CDR2 SVGAGI. CDR3 loop: CSSRPTGGREYGYTF. The DNA for the CDR3 is TGTTCCAGCAGACCAACAGGGGGCAGGGAATATGGCTACACCTTC.

CDR3 DNA: TGTGCCAGTAGTATAAGCGGGGGGGCCGGGGAGCTGTTTTTT. Its translation: CASSISGGAGELFF. The chain recombines TRBV19 with TRBJ2-2; 10 nucleotides line up with TRBD2. The V segment lost 2 bases and the J segment 6 bases; nucleotides outside the gene matches: 0. CDR3 length equals 14 residues. CDR1 and CDR2 (germline): LNHDA, SQIVND (reference sequence).

This sequence joins TRBV20-1 and TRBJ2-2; tentatively, D is TRBD2 (5 bases). V was shortened by 0 bases and J by 4 bases, with 9 bases between the two germline ends. CDR1 and CDR2 from the germline V gene are DFQATT and SNEGSKA (reference sequence). The CDR3 runs 14 residues. The CDR3 DNA follows: TGCAGTGCTAGAGATCCCCGGGGCACCGGGGAGCTGTTTTTT. This sequence encodes CSARDPRGTGELFF.

The chain has TRBV20-1 and TRBJ2-5; D call uncertain. The V gene lost 1 base and the J gene lost 5 bases, with 14 bases spanning the gap. The CDR3 has 14 amino acids. The germline V gene encodes CDR1 DFQATT and CDR2 SNEGSKA (reference sequence). CDR3 sequence: CSARGTTFQETQYF. The CDR3, as DNA: TGCAGTGCTAGAGGAACCACATTCCAGGAGACCCAGTACTTC.

This clonotype occurred once. This chain uses TRBV6-2 or TRBV6-3 with TRBJ2-6; D unresolved. Germline V gene sequence: CDR1 MNHEY, CDR2 SVGEGT. V gave up 7 bases and J gave up 0 bases, with 13 bases separating them. The CDR3 spans 16 residues. The CDR3 protein is CASNIAGDSGANVLTF. The CDR3 region has the DNA TGTGCCAGCAACATTGCCGGAGACTCTGGGGCCAACGTCCTGACTTTC.

The rearrangement uses TRBV6-1 and TRBJ1-1, with 7 positions matching TRBD1. Germline CDR1 MNHNS, CDR2 SASEGT. Trimming at V came to 11 bases and at J to 5 bases, leaving 11 bases not matched to a gene. The CDR3 sequence is 13 residues long. The CDR3 protein is CAGGRQGRTEAFF. In nucleotides, the CDR3 is TGTGCCGGCGGCCGACAGGGCCGGACTGAAGCTTTCTTT.

J is TRBJ2-1 and V is TRBV6-5; 13 positions match TRBD2. This CDR3 is 15 amino acids long. Trimming removed 5 bases from V and 13 bases from J; junction bases left unmatched: 11. Germline V gives CDR1 MNHEY, CDR2 SVGAGI. The CDR3 bases are TGTGCCAGCAGTCTCGGGACTAGCGGGACTGGTGACCAGTTCTTC. Protein: CASSLGTSGTGDQFF.

V and J are TRBV7-2 and TRBJ2-7; 8 bases are shared with TRBD2. CDR3 length: 16 residues. J gave up 9 bases and V 1 base, and 14 bases lay outside the gene matches. The germline V gene has CDR1 SGHTA and CDR2 FQGNSA. CDR3 loop: CASSLGGQAGEMGQYF. In DNA, the CDR3 is TGTGCCAGCAGCTTAGGTGGCCAAGCGGGAGAAATGGGGCAGTACTTC.

This clonotype was recorded only once. The rearrangement uses TRBV14 and TRBJ2-3; D might be TRBD1 or TRBD2, each matching 5 bases. This CDR3 contains 16 residues. The V end was cut by 5 bases, the J end by 1 base, with 16 bases between. The germline V gene has CDR1 SGHDN and CDR2 FVKESK. For the CDR3, the DNA is TGTGCCAGCAGCTTGGGACGGGCATGGGGCACAGATACGCAGTATTTT. Translation gives CASSLGRAWGTDTQYF.

The CDR3 sequence: CASGRGREQYF. In DNA form, the CDR3 reads TGTGCCAGCGGACGGGGTCGCGAGCAGTACTTC. This chain connects TRBV12-3 or TRBV12-4 to TRBJ2-7; a weak D match, TRBD2 (5 bases). The V end lost 8 bases, the J end lost 6 bases, and 11 bases lay between the germline ends. This CDR3 spans 11 amino acids.